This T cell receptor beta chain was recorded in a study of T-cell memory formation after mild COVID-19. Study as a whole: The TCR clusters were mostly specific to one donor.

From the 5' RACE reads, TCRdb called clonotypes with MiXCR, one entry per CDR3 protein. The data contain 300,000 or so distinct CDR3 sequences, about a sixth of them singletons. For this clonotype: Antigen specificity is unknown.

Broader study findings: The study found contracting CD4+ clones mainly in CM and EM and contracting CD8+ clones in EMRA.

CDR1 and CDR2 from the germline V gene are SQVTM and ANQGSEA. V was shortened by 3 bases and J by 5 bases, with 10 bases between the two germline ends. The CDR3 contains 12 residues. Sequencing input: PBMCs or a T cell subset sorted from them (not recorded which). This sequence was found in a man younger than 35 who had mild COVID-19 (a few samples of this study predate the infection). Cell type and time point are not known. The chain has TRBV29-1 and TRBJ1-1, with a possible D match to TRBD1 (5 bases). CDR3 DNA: TGCAGCGTTGAGAGGGGAAGGACTGAAGCTTTCTTT. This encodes CSVERGRTEAFF.